This T cell receptor (beta chain) was captured in a study of vaccination effects on CD4 cells after COVID-19. Study in general: It was a median of 72 days after the second dose that post-vaccine samples were obtained. Notes on the study in general: Marked clonal contraction was seen in infection- and vaccine-induced clones late after vaccination.

Viral peptide pools were used in the ViraFEST assay to expand antigen-specific CD4+ T cells, and sequencing came afterward. Following 10 days of culture, CD4+ T cells were isolated. A positive SARS-CoV-2 PCR test fell between March and December 2020. Either the BNT162b2 or mRNA-1273 vaccine was given to participants in two doses. Roughly 2.1 million PBMC were seeded per well and grown in the presence of about 10 IU/ml IL-2 and about 10 ug/ml peptides. The authors replaced half the medium with IL-2 medium on days 3 and 7. TCRdb keeps only in-frame clones here, not all; method: immunoSEQ multiplex PCR. Here the sample spans 14,000 or so clones, about three quarters being singletons. Concerning this clone itself: The antigen is undetermined.

The sample in question was CD4+ T cells from PBMCs cultured with SARS-CoV-2 spike peptides, obtained after COVID-19 vaccination. The TCR was taken from a human donor who had a prior SARS-CoV-2 infection.

CDR3 bases: TGTGCCAGCGGCTCCGGGACTAGCTATGTGAATGAGCAGTTCTTC. Translation gives CASGSGTSYVNEQFF. The V call is TRBV27, the J call TRBJ2-1; 9 nucleotides line up with TRBD2. V shed 8 bases and J 7 bases; nucleotides not matched to a gene: 12. Per the germline V gene, CDR1 is MNHEY and CDR2 is SMNVEV (reference sequence). This CDR3 is built from 15 residues.